A single sample gave rise to the 30 T cell receptor beta chains below, sequenced in a study of CD8+CD57+ T cells in acquired aplastic anemia. Genomic DNA, the template, was used for profiling of the TCR beta VDJ and CDR3. TCRdb recomputed calls from the reads with MiXCR, one row per CDR3 protein. The sample lists around 400,000 distinct CDR3 sequences, 55% to 70% seen once, with 4% in the top ten. Sequenced: sorted CD4+, CD8+, or CD8+CD57+ T cells (not recorded which) from PBMCs. These receptors originate from a human donor in good health, serving as a control.

This chain links TRBV6-2 or TRBV6-3 with TRBJ2-1; 8 bases are shared with TRBD1. Germline CDR1 MNHEY, CDR2 SVGEGT. This CDR3 has 15 amino acids. J lost 3 bases, V lost 6 bases, and 7 bases had no gene match. The CDR3 is CASSADRAGYNEQFF. The CDR3, as DNA: TGTGCCAGCAGCGCGGACAGGGCGGGCTACAATGAGCAGTTCTTC.

This clonotype has a single count. The V and J genes are TRBV12-3 or TRBV12-4 and TRBJ1-1, with TRBD1 as a possible D gene (5 bases). The V end lost 6 bases, the J end lost 3 bases, and 17 bases lay between the germline ends. The CDR3 covers 15 residues. The DNA of the CDR3 is TGTGCCAGCAGCCCGAACGGGGGGAGGGACACTGAAGCTTTCTTT. It is translated as CASSPNGGRDTEAFF.

This clonotype appeared a single time. V and J are TRBV11-2 and TRBJ2-5, with D unclear. Trimming took off 3 bases at V and 5 bases at J, with 13 bases between the two ends. Germline V gives CDR1 SGHAT, CDR2 FQNNGV. CDR3 length equals 14 residues. CDR3 amino acids: CASSFEPGLETQYF. The CDR3 bases are TGTGCCAGCAGCTTTGAACCAGGCTTGGAGACCCAGTACTTC.

As regards this clonotype: The conserved final phenylalanine or tryptophan is absent from the CDR3, which likely points to a read error. The DNA is omitted, as the CDR3 cannot be located on it reliably, and the CDR3 follows TCRdb's listing. The V gene is TRBV7-2, the J gene TRBJ2-3; the table's D gene call, TRBD1, was not cross checked with the DNA. The CDR3 is 12 amino acids in total, end residues counted. The germline gives CDR1 SGHTA, CDR2 FQGNSA. The CDR3: CASTVVAANVLT.

V is TRBV5-1 and J is TRBJ2-4, with TRBD1 matching over 11 bases. The CDR3 covers 16 residues. Trimming at V came to 4 bases and at J to 6 bases, leaving 9 bases not matched to a gene. Germline V lookup: CDR1 SGHRS, CDR2 YFSETQ. CDR3 sequence (DNA): TGCGCCAGCAGCGAACCGGGACAGGGGGAGAGAAACATTCAGTACTTC. Encoded protein: CASSEPGQGERNIQYF.

As regards this clonotype: The junction shows a germline mismatch at one end, possibly a read error. The CDR3 region has the DNA TGTGCCAGCAGCGAAGACAGGGAGCGCACCTACTTT. It codes for CASSEDRERTYF. The V call is TRBV9, the J call TRBJ1-2; TRBD1 matches at 7 bases. Germline CDR1 and CDR2: SGDLS and YYNGEE. This CDR3 is built from 12 residues. The whole variable domain, filled in from reference TRBV9 and TRBJ1-2, reads DSGVTQTPKHLITATGQRVTLRCSPRSGDLSVYWYQQSLDQGLQFLIQYYNGEERAKGNILERFSAQQFPDLHSELNLSSLELGDSALYFCASSEDRERTYFGSGTRLTVV.

As regards this clonotype: At one boundary the junction diverges from the germline segment, which might be a read error. The chain carries TRBV7-6 and TRBJ2-3, with D maybe TRBD1 (5 bases). Germline CDR1 and CDR2: SGHVS and FNYEAQ. The CDR3 covers 13 residues. The CDR3 reads CASSAQATDTQYF. Here the CDR3 DNA reads TGTGCCAGCAGCGCCCAAGCGACAGACACGCAGTATTTT.

CDR3 sequence (DNA): TGTGCCAGCAGTTATCAGGGGCGCAGTGACACTGAAGCTTTCTTT. This translates into CASSYQGRSDTEAFF. This chain uses TRBV7-2 with TRBJ1-1; D is perhaps TRBD1 (6 bases). CDR1 is SGHTA, CDR2 FQGNSA, per germline. The length of the CDR3 is 15 residues. V lost 6 bases and J 3 bases, leaving 17 bases between the germline ends.

This rearrangement joins TRBV7-2 to TRBJ2-3, with 7 positions matching TRBD1. The J call may be in error: the DNA end matches TRBJ1-5 better. The CDR3 runs 14 residues. Germline V gene sequence: CDR1 SGHTA, CDR2 FQGNSA. For the CDR3, the DNA is TGTGCCAGCAGTGTTCGGGACAGACCAGCTACGCAGCATTTT. It translates to CASSVRDRPATQHF.

Remarks on this clonotype: One end of the junction does not line up with germline, which may come from a read error. The chain combines TRBV5-5 with TRBJ1-5, with D uncertain. Germline V gives CDR1 SGHKS, CDR2 YYEKEE (reference sequence). This CDR3 region has 13 residues. For the CDR3, the DNA is TGTGCCAGCAGCGTACGGGGAGATCAGCCCAAGCATTTT. Translating gives CASSVRGDQPKHF.

The chain couples TRBV5-1 to TRBJ2-2; 9 bases line up with TRBD1. Per germline, CDR1 SGHRS and CDR2 YFSETQ. V shed 4 bases and J 6 bases; nucleotides not matched to a gene: 7. The CDR3 consists of 15 residues. The CDR3 sequence is CASSPGQGTPGELFF. CDR3 nucleotide sequence: TGCGCCAGCAGCCCGGGACAGGGTACCCCCGGGGAGCTGTTTTTT.

The CDR3 reads CASRPRAAYEQYF. The CDR3 coding sequence is TGTGCCAGCAGACCAAGGGCCGCCTACGAGCAGTACTTC. V usage is TRBV5-4 and J usage is TRBJ2-7; D gene uncertain. This CDR3 comprises 13 residues. The V gene lost 5 bases and the J gene lost 2 bases, with 11 bases spanning the gap. Germline V gene lookup returns CDR1 SGHNT and CDR2 YYREEE (reference sequence).

The chain couples TRBV6-6 to TRBJ1-1; 9 bases line up with TRBD1. Trimming at V came to 6 bases and at J to 3 bases, leaving 20 bases not matched to a gene. This CDR3 is 19 amino acids long. The germline gives CDR1 MNHNY, CDR2 SVGAGI (reference sequence). CDR3 protein: CASRQAPGGTGYGDTEAFF. Here the CDR3 DNA reads TGTGCCAGCAGGCAAGCCCCTGGGGGGACAGGGTATGGAGACACTGAAGCTTTCTTT.

This clonotype showed up many times. This chain links TRBV29-1 with TRBJ2-7, with D perhaps TRBD1 (6 bases). Trimming cost V 7 bases and J 0 bases, with 10 bases left between them. The CDR3 runs to 12 residues. Germline CDR1 reads SQVTM; CDR2 reads ANQGSEA. CDR3 sequence (DNA): TGCAGCGCAACAGGGCCCTCCTACGAGCAGTACTTC. Protein product: CSATGPSYEQYF.

This clonotype appeared many times. CDR3 amino acids: CAISEPQPYEQYF. In DNA, the CDR3 is TGTGCCATCAGTGAGCCCCAACCCTACGAGCAGTACTTC. The gene calls are TRBV10-3 and TRBJ2-7; D gene uncertain. CDR1 and CDR2 (germline): ENHRY, SYGVKD. The CDR3 is 13 residues long. V was cut by 2 bases and J by 2 bases, with 7 bases left in between.

This clonotype is a singleton in its sample. A junction boundary mismatches the germline segment, possibly from a read error. The chain combines TRBV12-3 or TRBV12-4 with TRBJ1-1; no clear D gene. The CDR3 is 13 residues long. CDR3 residues: CAIKFTVNTEAFF. The CDR3 nucleotides are TGCGCCATCAAGTTTACAGTGAACACTGAAGCTTTCTTT.

The CDR3 DNA sequence: TGCAGTGCTAGAAAAGAAGGAACCAACTATGGCTACACCTTC. Translated: CSARKEGTNYGYTF. The chain has TRBV20-1 and TRBJ1-2, with unresolved D. This CDR3 has 14 residues. V was clipped by 2 bases and J by 2 bases, with 12 bases between them. CDR1 DFQATT and CDR2 SNEGSKA come from the germline V gene (reference sequence).

This clonotype was seen once. The chain recombines TRBV7-8 with TRBJ1-2; TRBD1 aligns across 7 bases. CDR1 and CDR2 (germline): SGHVS, FQNEAQ. Trimming took 1 base from V and 4 from J; bases not matched to a gene: 3. This CDR3 has 14 amino acids. Written as DNA, the CDR3 is TGTGCCAGCAGCTTAGAGGGACAGAGCTATGGCTACACCTTC. It translates to CASSLEGQSYGYTF. The variable domain in full, completed from reference TRBV7-8 and TRBJ1-2, reads GAGVSQSPRYKVAKRGQDVALRCDPISGHVSLFWYQQALGQGPEFLTYFQNEAQLDKSGLPSDRFFAERPEGSVSTLKIQRTQQEDSAVYLCASSLEGQSYGYTFGSGTRLTVV.

This clonotype was recorded many times. CDR3 amino acids: CASSYPMGQILGYTF. Here the CDR3 DNA reads TGTGCCAGCAGTTACCCGATGGGACAGATTCTTGGCTACACCTTC. The chain carries TRBV6-2 or TRBV6-3 and TRBJ1-2; 7 bases are a match to TRBD1. Germline assignment: CDR1 MNHEY and CDR2 SVGEGT. The CDR3 length is 15 residues. V dropped 2 bases and J dropped 7; count of bases not matched to a gene: 10.

The chain is built from TRBV24-1 and TRBJ2-7; D gene unclear. The end of the DNA fits TRBJ2-3 better, so the J call may be wrong. The germline V gene has CDR1 KGHDR and CDR2 SFDVKD. There are 16 residues in the CDR3. CDR3 coding DNA: TGTGCCACCAGTGATCGCCAGGCCACGAGCACAGATGAGCAGTATTTT. This translates into CATSDRQATSTDEQYF.

The chain carries TRBV10-3 and TRBJ1-2, with D possibly matching TRBD1 (5 bases). CDR1 is ENHRY, CDR2 SYGVKD, per germline. V was shortened by 10 bases and J by 9 bases, with 27 bases between the two germline ends. CDR3 length: 15 amino acids. In nucleotides, the CDR3 is TGTGCCAGCGATTCCTTCTCCTGGGGGATCGATAGCTACACCTTC. Translation: CASDSFSWGIDSYTF.

The CDR3 nucleotides are TGTGCCAGCGGGGCCCGACAGTATGATTCACCTGAAGCTTTCTTT. Protein sequence: CASGARQYDSPEAFF. The genes are TRBV9 and TRBJ1-1; perhaps TRBD1 as D (5 bases). The length of the CDR3 is 15 residues. Trimming took 7 bases from V and 6 from J, leaving 22 bases between them. CDR1 is SGDLS, CDR2 YYNGEE, per germline.

Worth noting for this clonotype: Since the CDR3 does not end with the conserved phenylalanine or tryptophan, this likely comes from a read error. No DNA is shown, since the ends of the CDR3 on it are uncertain; the CDR3 is the one TCRdb lists. The chain joins TRBV9 to TRBJ1-2. Germline CDR1 and CDR2: SGDLS and YYNGEE. The CDR3 is 13 amino acids long, termini counted. CDR3 in amino acids: CASSVGPADPYNV.

This clonotype was detected many times. The chain uses TRBV25-1 and TRBJ2-1; 8 positions agree with TRBD2. Germline V gene data show CDR1 as MGHDK and CDR2 as SYGVNS. The J segment lost 3 bases and the V segment lost 4 bases, leaving 11 bases of the junction unmatched. The CDR3 length is 17 residues. CDR3 nucleotides: TGTGCCAGCAGTGGAAGCGGGGGCTTCGCAATCTACAATGAGCAGTTCTTC. This sequence encodes CASSGSGGFAIYNEQFF.

The chain is built from TRBV9 and TRBJ1-3; D ambiguous. Germline V gene data show CDR1 as SGDLS and CDR2 as YYNGEE. V was shortened by 2 bases and J by 0 bases, with 6 bases between the two germline ends. The CDR3 consists of 14 residues. CDR3 sequence reads: CASSVTDSGNTIYF. CDR3 DNA: TGTGCCAGCAGCGTCACAGACTCTGGAAACACCATATATTTT. Full variable domain (remainder filled in from reference TRBV9 and TRBJ1-3): DSGVTQTPKHLITATGQRVTLRCSPRSGDLSVYWYQQSLDQGLQFLIQYYNGEERAKGNILERFSAQQFPDLHSELNLSSLELGDSALYFCASSVTDSGNTIYFGEGSWLTVV.

The chain joins TRBV7-6 to TRBJ2-1, with D perhaps being TRBD1 or TRBD2 (5 bases each). The CDR3 is 15 residues long. Trimming left V 5 bases short and J 16 bases short, with 27 bases between. The germline CDR1 and CDR2 sequences are SGHVS and FNYEAQ. The CDR3 DNA is TGTGCCAGCAGCGTCGGGGCCGCCCCCCCCCCCCTCCACTTCTTC. Amino acid sequence: CASSVGAAPPPLHFF.

This clonotype has ten or more counts. The chain carries TRBV6-1 and TRBJ1-2, with 7 bases lining up with TRBD1. The CDR3 is 18 amino acids. V lost 0 bases to trimming and J lost 6 bases; unmatched junction nucleotides: 16. Looked up from germline, CDR1 is MNHNS and CDR2 is SASEGT. Written as DNA, the CDR3 is TGTGCCAGCAGTGAAGCGCTTCGTGGGTCAGGGGGGTCTGATGGCTACACCTTC. Translation: CASSEALRGSGGSDGYTF.

This clonotype was seen at least ten times. The chain has TRBV12-5 and TRBJ1-4; no reliable D call. CDR1 and CDR2 from the germline V gene are LGHNT and FRNRAP. The ends were cut back, 1 base at V and 6 bases at J, with 18 bases in the middle. The CDR3 sequence is 17 residues long. CDR3 coding DNA: TGTGCTAGTGGTTTGGCTGAGATGACCCATCGGTATGAAAAACTGTTTTTT. Encoded protein: CASGLAEMTHRYEKLFF.

The chain carries TRBV7-2 and TRBJ1-2, with TRBD1 matching over 7 bases. Germline assignment: CDR1 SGHTA and CDR2 FQGNSA. The CDR3 is 15 amino acids. V gave up 4 bases and J gave up 13 bases; unmatched junction bases: 18. The CDR3 protein is CASSSEGALDGYTTF. For the CDR3, the DNA is TGTGCCAGCAGCTCAGAGGGGGCCTTGGATGGCTACACCACCTTC.

This clonotype was detected ten times or more. The gene calls are TRBV5-4 and TRBJ2-7, with 12 bases aligning to TRBD2. With 5 bases clipped from V and 5 bases from J, the junction kept 11 bases outside the gene matches. Germline V gene data show CDR1 as SGHNT and CDR2 as YYREEE (reference sequence). The CDR3 contains 16 residues. The CDR3 coding sequence is TGTGCCAGCAGTCGTCCTAGCGGGGGGGCCTCTAACGAGCAGTACTTC. Translation gives CASSRPSGGASNEQYF.